The 5 T cell receptor beta chains reported below all come from one sample, sequenced in a study of T cell responses to AZD1222 COVID-19 vaccine. The assay was immunoSEQ multiplex PCR, and TCRdb's table has in-frame clones only and misses some. This sample carries about 93,000 clones, roughly nine tenths of them seen once, and the ten largest clones take around 2.8%. The input for sequencing was peripheral blood, taken on day 0 of MenACWY control vaccination. The receptors originated from an adult in good health.

As to this clone: In the same sample, other DNA sequences code for this CDR3. The V call is TRBV11-2, the J call TRBJ1-6, with a weak D call TRBD1 (5 bases). This CDR3 spans 15 amino acids. Germline CDR1 reads SGHAT; CDR2 reads FQNNGV. V was cut by 0 bases and J by 6 bases, with 9 bases left in between. CDR3 nucleotide sequence: TGTGCCAGCAGCTTAGAGCCAGGGCGTAATTCACCCCTCCACTTT. Residues: CASSLEPGRNSPLHF.

The genes are TRBV2 and TRBJ2-3; D remains unclear. The CDR3 totals 12 residues. The V gene's germline CDR1 is SNHLY and CDR2 FYNNEI. Trimming took off 7 bases at V and 4 bases at J, with 9 bases between the two ends. Here the CDR3 reads CASNRLADTQYF. The DNA of the CDR3 is TGTGCCAGCAACCGCCTGGCAGATACGCAGTATTTT.

This clone is a singleton in its sample. J is TRBJ2-3 and V is TRBV5-1; TRBD1 matches at 10 bases. V lost 3 bases, J lost 1 base, and 2 bases stayed unmatched. Germline-derived CDR1 and CDR2 are SGHRS and YFSETQ. This CDR3 has 15 residues. CDR3 in DNA: TGCGCCAGCAGCTGGGGGACAGGGGGCACAGATACGCAGTATTTT. This translates into CASSWGTGGTDTQYF.

The CDR3 DNA reads TGTGCCAGCAGCAGACAGGGACTTACCGGGGAGCTGTTTTTT. It translates to CASSRQGLTGELFF. The chain carries TRBV2 and TRBJ2-2; TRBD1 might be the D (7 bases). V lost 6 bases, J lost 5 bases, and 13 bases lay in between. Germline loops: CDR1 SNHLY, CDR2 FYNNEI. The CDR3 has 14 amino acids.

J is TRBJ2-1 and V is TRBV19; 8 nucleotides match TRBD2. The CDR3 sequence is 16 residues long. In germline, CDR1 is LNHDA, CDR2 SQIVND (reference sequence). Germline trimming cut 5 bases from V and 4 bases from J; bases unmatched to any gene: 10. The CDR3 nucleotides read TGTGCCAGTAGTCCCAGAGGAGCGGGGGAGTACAATGAGCAGTTCTTC. This codes for CASSPRGAGEYNEQFF.